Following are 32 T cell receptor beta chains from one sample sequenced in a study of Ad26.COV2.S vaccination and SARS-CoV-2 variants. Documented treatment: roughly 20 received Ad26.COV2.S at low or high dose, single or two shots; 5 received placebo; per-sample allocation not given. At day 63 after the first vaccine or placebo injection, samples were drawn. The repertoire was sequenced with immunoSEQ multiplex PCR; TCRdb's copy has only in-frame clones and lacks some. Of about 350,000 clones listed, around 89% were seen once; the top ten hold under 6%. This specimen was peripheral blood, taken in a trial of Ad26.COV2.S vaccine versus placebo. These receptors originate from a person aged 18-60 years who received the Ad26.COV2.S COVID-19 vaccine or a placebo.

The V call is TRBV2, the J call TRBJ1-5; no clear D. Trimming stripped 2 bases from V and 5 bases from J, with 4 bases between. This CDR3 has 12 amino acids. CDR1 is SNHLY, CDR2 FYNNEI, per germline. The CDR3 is CASSEQDQPQHF. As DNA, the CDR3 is TGTGCCAGCAGTGAACAGGATCAGCCCCAGCATTTT.

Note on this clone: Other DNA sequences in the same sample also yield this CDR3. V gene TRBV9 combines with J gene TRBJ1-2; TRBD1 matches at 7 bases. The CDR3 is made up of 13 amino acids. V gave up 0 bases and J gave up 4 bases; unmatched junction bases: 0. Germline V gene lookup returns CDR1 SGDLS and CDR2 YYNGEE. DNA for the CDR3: TGTGCCAGCAGCGTAGCAGGGGGCTATGGCTACACCTTC. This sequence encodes CASSVAGGYGYTF.

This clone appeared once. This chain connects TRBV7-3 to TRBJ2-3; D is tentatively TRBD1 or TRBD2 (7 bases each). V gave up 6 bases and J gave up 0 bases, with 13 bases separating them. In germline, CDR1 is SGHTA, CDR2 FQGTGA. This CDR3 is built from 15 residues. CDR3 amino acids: CASSWEGASTDTQYF. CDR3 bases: TGTGCCAGCAGTTGGGAGGGGGCTAGCACAGATACGCAGTATTTT.

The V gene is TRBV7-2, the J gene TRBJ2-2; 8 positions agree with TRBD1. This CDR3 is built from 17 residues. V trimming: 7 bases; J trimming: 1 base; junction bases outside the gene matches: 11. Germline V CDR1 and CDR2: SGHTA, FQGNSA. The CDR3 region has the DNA TGTGCCAGCACCGACCTCGGACAGGGTCTGAACACCGGGGAGCTGTTTTTT. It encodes CASTDLGQGLNTGELFF.

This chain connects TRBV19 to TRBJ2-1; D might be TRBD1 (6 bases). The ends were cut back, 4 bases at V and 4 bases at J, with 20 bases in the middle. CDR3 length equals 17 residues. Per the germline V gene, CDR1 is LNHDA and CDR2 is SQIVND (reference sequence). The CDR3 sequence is CASSTQDSPSIYNEQFF. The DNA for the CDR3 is TGTGCCAGTAGTACGCAGGACAGCCCCTCCATTTACAATGAGCAGTTCTTC.

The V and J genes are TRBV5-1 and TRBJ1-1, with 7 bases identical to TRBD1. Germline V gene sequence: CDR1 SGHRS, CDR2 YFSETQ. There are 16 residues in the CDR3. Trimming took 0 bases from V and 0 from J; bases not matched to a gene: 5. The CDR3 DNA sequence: TGCGCCAGCAGCTTGGAGGGGGCAGGGATGAACACTGAAGCTTTCTTT. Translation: CASSLEGAGMNTEAFF.

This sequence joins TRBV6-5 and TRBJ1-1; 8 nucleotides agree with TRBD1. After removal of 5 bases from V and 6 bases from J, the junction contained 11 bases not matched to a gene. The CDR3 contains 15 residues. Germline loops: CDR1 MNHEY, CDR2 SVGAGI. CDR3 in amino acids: CASSIQGAGFSEAFF. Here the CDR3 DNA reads TGTGCCAGCAGTATTCAGGGGGCGGGATTCTCTGAAGCTTTCTTT.

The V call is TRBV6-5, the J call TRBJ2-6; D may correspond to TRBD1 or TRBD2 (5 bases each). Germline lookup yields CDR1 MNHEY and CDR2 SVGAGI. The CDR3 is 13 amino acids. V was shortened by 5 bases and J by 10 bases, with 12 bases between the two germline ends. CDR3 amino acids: CASSPGAINVLTF. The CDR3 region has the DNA TGTGCCAGCAGTCCCGGGGCCATAAACGTCCTGACTTTC.

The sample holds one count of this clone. In DNA form, the CDR3 reads TGTGCCAGCACAGACTGGAGAGACTACAATGAGCAGTTCTTC. Translated, it gives CASTDWRDYNEQFF. The chain joins TRBV6-5 to TRBJ2-1; D is uncertain. Germline CDR1 MNHEY, CDR2 SVGAGI. The length of the CDR3 is 14 residues. V dropped 7 bases and J dropped 3 bases, with 13 bases sitting between them.

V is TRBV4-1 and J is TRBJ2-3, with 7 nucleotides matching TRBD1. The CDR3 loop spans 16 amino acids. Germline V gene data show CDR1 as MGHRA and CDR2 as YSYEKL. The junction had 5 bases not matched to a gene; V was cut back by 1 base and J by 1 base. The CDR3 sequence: CASSQGTGWGTDTQYF. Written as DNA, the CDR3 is TGCGCCAGCAGCCAAGGGACAGGTTGGGGCACAGATACGCAGTATTTT.

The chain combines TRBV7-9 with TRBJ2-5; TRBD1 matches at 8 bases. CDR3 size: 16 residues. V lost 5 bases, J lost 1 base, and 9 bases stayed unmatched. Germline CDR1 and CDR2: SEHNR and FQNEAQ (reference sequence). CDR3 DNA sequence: TGTGCCAGCAGCCCCGGACAGGGACGAAGCCAAGAGACCCAGTACTTC. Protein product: CASSPGQGRSQETQYF.

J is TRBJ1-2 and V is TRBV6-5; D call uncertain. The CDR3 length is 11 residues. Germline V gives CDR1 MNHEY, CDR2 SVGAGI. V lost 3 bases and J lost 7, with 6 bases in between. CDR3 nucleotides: TGTGCCAGCAGTTATATGGGTGGCTACACCTTC. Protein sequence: CASSYMGGYTF.

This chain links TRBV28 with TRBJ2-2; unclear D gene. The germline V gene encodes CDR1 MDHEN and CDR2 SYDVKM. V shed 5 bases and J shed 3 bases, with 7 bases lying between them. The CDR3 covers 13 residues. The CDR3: CASSPTYTGELFF. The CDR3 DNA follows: TGTGCCAGCAGTCCGACTTACACCGGGGAGCTGTTTTTT. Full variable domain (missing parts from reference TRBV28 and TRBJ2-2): DVKVTQSSRYLVKRTGEKVFLECVQDMDHENMFWYRQDPGLGLRLIYFSYDVKMKEKGDIPEGYSVSREKKERFSLILESASTNQTSMYLCASSPTYTGELFFGEGSRLTVL.

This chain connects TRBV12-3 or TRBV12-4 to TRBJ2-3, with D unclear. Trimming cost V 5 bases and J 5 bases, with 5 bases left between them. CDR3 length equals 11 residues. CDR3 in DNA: TGTGCCAGCAGTCAACTAGATACGCAGTATTTT. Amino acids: CASSQLDTQYF.

Here the CDR3 reads CASRLSSGGDTGELFF. DNA of the CDR3: TGTGCCAGCAGACTCTCTAGCGGGGGGGACACCGGGGAGCTGTTTTTT. This rearrangement joins TRBV5-4 to TRBJ2-2; 12 bases fit TRBD2. The CDR3 has 16 amino acids. The V gene end was trimmed by 5 bases and the J gene end by 3 bases; junction bases not matched to a gene: 5. The germline CDR1 and CDR2 sequences are SGHNT and YYREEE (reference sequence).

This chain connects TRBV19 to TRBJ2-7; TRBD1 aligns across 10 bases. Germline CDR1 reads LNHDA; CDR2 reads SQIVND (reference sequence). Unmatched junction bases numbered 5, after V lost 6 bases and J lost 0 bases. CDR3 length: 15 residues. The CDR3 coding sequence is TGTGCCAGTAGAAGGGGGACAGGGGACTCCTACGAGCAGTACTTC. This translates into CASRRGTGDSYEQYF.

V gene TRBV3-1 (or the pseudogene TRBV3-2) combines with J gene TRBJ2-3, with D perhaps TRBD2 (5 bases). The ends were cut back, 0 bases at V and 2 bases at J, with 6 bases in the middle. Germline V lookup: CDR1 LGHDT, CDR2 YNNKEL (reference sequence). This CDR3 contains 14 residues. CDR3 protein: CASSQEDFTDTQYF. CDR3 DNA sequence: TGTGCCAGCAGCCAAGAGGACTTCACAGATACGCAGTATTTT.

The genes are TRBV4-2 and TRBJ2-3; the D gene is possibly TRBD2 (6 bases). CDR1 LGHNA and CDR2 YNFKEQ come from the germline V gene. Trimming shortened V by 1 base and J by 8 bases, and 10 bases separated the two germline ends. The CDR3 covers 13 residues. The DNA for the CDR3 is TGTGCCAGCAGCCAAGTTGTGGGGGGTACGCAGTATTTT. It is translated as CASSQVVGGTQYF.

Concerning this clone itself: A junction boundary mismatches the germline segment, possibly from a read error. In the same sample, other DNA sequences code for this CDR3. In DNA form, the CDR3 reads TGTGCCAGCTCCCGGGAAACTGACGGGGAGCTATTTTTT. As protein: CASSRETDGELFF. The rearrangement links TRBV2 to TRBJ2-2; the D gene is possibly TRBD2 (5 bases). The CDR3 is 13 amino acids. Germline lookup yields CDR1 SNHLY and CDR2 FYNNEI.

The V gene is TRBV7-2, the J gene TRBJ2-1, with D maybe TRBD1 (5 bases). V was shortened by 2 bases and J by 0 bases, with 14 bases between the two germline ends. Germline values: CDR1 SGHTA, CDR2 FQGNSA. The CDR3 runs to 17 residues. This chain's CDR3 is CASSLFLRGLSYNEQFF. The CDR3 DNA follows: TGTGCCAGCAGCTTATTTCTAAGGGGCCTCTCCTACAATGAGCAGTTCTTC.

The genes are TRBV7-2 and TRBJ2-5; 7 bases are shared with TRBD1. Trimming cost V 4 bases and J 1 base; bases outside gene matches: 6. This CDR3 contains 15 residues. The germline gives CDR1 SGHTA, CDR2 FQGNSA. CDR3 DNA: TGTGCCAGCAGCTCCGGGACAGAGTTCCAAGAGACCCAGTACTTC. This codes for CASSSGTEFQETQYF.

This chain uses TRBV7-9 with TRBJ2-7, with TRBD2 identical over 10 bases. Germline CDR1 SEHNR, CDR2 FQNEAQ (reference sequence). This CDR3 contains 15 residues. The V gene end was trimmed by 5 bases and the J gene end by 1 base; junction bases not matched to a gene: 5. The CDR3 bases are TGTGCCAGCAGCCGAGGACTAGCGGATTCCTACGAGCAGTACTTC. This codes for CASSRGLADSYEQYF.

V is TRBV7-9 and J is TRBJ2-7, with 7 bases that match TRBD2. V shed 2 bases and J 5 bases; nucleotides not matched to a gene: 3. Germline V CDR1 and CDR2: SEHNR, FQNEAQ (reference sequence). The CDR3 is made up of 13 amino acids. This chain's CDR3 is CASSLLTSDEQYF. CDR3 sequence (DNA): TGTGCCAGCAGCTTATTAACTAGCGACGAGCAGTACTTC.

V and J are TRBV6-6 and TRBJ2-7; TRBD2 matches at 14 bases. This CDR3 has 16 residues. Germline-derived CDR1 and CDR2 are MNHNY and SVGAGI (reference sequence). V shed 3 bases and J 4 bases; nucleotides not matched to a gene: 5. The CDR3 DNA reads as TGTGCCAGCAGTTATTCCGGGACTAGCGGGAGTTACGAGCAGTACTTC. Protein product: CASSYSGTSGSYEQYF.

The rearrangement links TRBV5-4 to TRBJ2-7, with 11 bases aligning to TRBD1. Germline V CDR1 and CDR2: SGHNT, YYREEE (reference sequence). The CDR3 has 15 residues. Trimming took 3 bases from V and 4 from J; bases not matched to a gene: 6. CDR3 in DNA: TGTGCCAGCAGCTCCCGGACAGGGGGCCAATACGAGCAGTACTTC. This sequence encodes CASSSRTGGQYEQYF.

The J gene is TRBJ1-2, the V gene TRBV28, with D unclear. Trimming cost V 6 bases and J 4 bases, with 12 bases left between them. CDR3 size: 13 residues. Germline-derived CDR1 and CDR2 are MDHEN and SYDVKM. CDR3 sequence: CASSSDGVYGYTF. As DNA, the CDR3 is TGTGCCAGCAGCAGCGACGGGGTCTATGGCTACACCTTC.

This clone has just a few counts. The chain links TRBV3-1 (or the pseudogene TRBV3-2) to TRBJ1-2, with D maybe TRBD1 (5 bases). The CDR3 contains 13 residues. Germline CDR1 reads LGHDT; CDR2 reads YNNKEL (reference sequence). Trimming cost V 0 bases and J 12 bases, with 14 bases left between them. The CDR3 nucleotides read TGTGCCAGCAGCCAAGATAGTCGGACAACCAACACCTTC. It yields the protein CASSQDSRTTNTF.

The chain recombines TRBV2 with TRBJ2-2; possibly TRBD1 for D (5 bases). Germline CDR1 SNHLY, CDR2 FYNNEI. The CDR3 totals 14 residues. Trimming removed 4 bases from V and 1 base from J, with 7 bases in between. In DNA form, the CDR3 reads TGTGCCAGCAGTGTTCAGGGGAACACCGGGGAGCTGTTTTTT. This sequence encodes CASSVQGNTGELFF. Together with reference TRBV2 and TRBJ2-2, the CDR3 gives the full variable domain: EPEVTQTPSHQVTQMGQEVILRCVPISNHLYFYWYRQILGQKVEFLVSFYNNEISEKSEIFDDQFSVERPDGSNFTLKIRSTKLEDSAMYFCASSVQGNTGELFFGEGSRLTVL.

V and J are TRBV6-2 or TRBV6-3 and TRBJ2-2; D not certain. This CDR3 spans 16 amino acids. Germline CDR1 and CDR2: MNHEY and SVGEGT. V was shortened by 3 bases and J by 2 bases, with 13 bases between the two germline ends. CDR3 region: CASSYTSVINTGELFF. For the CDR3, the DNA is TGTGCCAGCAGTTATACGAGCGTTATTAACACCGGGGAGCTGTTTTTT.

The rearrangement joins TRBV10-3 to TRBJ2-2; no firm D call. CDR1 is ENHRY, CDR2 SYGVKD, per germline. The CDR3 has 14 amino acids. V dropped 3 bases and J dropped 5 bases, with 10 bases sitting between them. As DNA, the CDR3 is TGTGCCATCAGTGATCCGAAGTATACCGGGGAGCTGTTTTTT. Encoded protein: CAISDPKYTGELFF.

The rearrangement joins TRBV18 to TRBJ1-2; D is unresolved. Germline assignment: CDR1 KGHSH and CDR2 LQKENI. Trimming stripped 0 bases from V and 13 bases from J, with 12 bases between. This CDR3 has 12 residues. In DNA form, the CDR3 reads TGTGCCAGCTCACCACCGGCGGGAACAGTCACCTTC. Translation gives CASSPPAGTVTF.

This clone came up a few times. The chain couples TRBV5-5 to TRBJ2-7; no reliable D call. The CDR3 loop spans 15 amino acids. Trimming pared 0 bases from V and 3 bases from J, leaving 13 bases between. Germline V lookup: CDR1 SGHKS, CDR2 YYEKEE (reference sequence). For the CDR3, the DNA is TGTGCCAGCAGCTTGGCCGTCAGCTATTTCTACGAGCAGTACTTC. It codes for CASSLAVSYFYEQYF.